This T cell receptor (beta chain) was sequenced during a study of blood T cell repertoires in COVID-19. Across the study: The samples span acute and convalescent COVID-19 from the United States, Italy and Spain.

Methods used by the authors: For nucleated cells, counts were estimated from reference gene primer amplification. Assay used: immunoSEQ multiplex PCR; TCRdb lists only in-frame clones, some missing. V, J and clone size are those of that table, while D and trimming were read from the DNA. The sample shows more than 200,000 clones, 84% of them seen only once. Germline V gene sequence: CDR1 SGDLS, CDR2 YYNGEE. The CDR3 sequence is 15 residues long. Trimming at V came to 0 bases and at J to 0 bases, leaving 2 bases not matched to a gene. The clonotype comes from a woman aged 40-49 years who had recovered from COVID-19. The rearrangement links TRBV9 to TRBJ1-1, with 7 positions matching TRBD1. Sequencing input: peripheral blood. In DNA form, the CDR3 reads TGTGCCAGCAGCGTAGGGGACAGAATGAACACTGAAGCTTTCTTT. Amino acid sequence: CASSVGDRMNTEAFF.